This T cell receptor (beta chain) is drawn from a study of graft-versus-host responses after intestinal transplantation (dated by TCRdb to 2020 to 2022). As for the study more broadly: The transplants that recipients received were multivisceral, liver-intestinal, or isolated intestinal. Alloreactive clones were identified by sequencing pre-transplant mixed lymphocyte reaction products and comparing them with unstimulated pre-transplant donor and recipient T cells. Graft-versus-host and host-versus-graft alloreactive T cell clones were tracked in the graft, circulation and bone marrow after intestinal transplantation using bulk TCR-beta CDR3 sequencing. Samples from a few later patients were sequenced in-house on an Illumina MiSeq with MiXCR processing rather than by the commercial service. Every recipient was given anti-thymocyte globulin induction, followed by about three years of maintenance tacrolimus and steroids. Of the approximately 24 intestinal transplant recipients enrolled in the cohort, one of whom was a retransplant, 3 patients without pretransplant specimens were excluded. Donor T cell macrochimerism was defined as a peak of at least 4% donor T cells among recipient peripheral blood mononuclear cells. General study outcomes and caveats: Early after transplant, peak levels of circulating GvH clones were found to be associated with declines in HvG clones. Conclusions were limited by the relatively low number and heterogeneity of intestinal transplant patients. GvH clones were detected in recipient bone marrow, and some of these GvH clones were observed earlier in ileal mucosa or blood, consistent with an intestinal mucosal origin. Patients with donor T cell macrochimerism had high GvH to HvG T cell clonal ratios in their allografts.

What the time point label conveys for this sample: cells obtained before transplantation from donor or recipient. CD3+CD4+ and CD3+CD8+ populations were FACS-sorted from unstimulated pre-transplant donor and recipient cells taken from spleen or lymph nodes. Libraries were built with the immunoSEQ multiplex PCR assay. For most patients, genomic DNA was isolated using the Qiagen DNeasy Blood and Tissue Kit and was shipped frozen to Adaptive Biotechnologies for TCR sequencing. For most patients, high-throughput TCR-beta CDR3 sequencing of genomic DNA was performed by Adaptive Biotechnologies. The study's own analysis went as follows. Adaptive's ImmunoSEQ software supplied the TCR sequencing data for 18 patients, while MiXCR and VDJtools were used to process a few other patients. To correct CD4 versus CD8 sorting errors, sequences present in both subsets at a frequency ratio below 5:1 were removed. CDR3 nucleotide sequences shared between donor and recipient were removed because their origin could not be assigned. At least 2-fold expansion over unstimulated cells and a minimum CFSE-low frequency of 0.002% (template counts) or 0.001% (read counts) were required for clones to be classified as alloreactive. Clones were considered mappable if detected in sequenced pre-transplant spleen, lymph node, or MLR CFSE-low populations of the donor or recipient. The cumulative frequency of alloreactive clones was calculated as a percentage of all sequences, weighted by copy number. In TCRdb, the immuneACCESS table is reduced to in-frame sequences with V and J assigned. These tables do not hold every clone; where another copy was compared, an unresolved V gene accounts for under half, and the others remain unexplained. For V, J and clone size, that table is used; D and trimming come from the DNA. For this sample the table gives more than 75,000 clones, of which 85% to 95% were detected only once. Approximately 0.33% of the sample lies in the top ten.

As to this clone: Its antigen has not been determined. Per-nucleotide qualities are absent, and no much larger clonotype sits a single base away.

This clonotype originated in a human donor who was the organ donor for an intestinal transplant. The specimen comprised unstimulated CD4+ T cells sorted from spleen or lymph node cells, sampled before transplant.

The encoded CDR3 is CAIAKQKSTDTQYF. The nucleotide sequence is TGTGCCATCGCCAAACAGAAAAGCACAGATACGCAGTATTTT. Here the chain combines TRBV13 and TRBJ2-3; the D gene remains uncertain. The junction carries 14 bases between V and J, which are trimmed by 10 bases and 0 bases respectively. Its CDR3 holds 14 amino acids, cysteine through phenylalanine. The read is trimmed to its CDR3 DNA, 42 bases read in frame from base 1. Reading the germline V gene (reference sequence) gives CDR1 PRHDT and CDR2 FYEKMQ.